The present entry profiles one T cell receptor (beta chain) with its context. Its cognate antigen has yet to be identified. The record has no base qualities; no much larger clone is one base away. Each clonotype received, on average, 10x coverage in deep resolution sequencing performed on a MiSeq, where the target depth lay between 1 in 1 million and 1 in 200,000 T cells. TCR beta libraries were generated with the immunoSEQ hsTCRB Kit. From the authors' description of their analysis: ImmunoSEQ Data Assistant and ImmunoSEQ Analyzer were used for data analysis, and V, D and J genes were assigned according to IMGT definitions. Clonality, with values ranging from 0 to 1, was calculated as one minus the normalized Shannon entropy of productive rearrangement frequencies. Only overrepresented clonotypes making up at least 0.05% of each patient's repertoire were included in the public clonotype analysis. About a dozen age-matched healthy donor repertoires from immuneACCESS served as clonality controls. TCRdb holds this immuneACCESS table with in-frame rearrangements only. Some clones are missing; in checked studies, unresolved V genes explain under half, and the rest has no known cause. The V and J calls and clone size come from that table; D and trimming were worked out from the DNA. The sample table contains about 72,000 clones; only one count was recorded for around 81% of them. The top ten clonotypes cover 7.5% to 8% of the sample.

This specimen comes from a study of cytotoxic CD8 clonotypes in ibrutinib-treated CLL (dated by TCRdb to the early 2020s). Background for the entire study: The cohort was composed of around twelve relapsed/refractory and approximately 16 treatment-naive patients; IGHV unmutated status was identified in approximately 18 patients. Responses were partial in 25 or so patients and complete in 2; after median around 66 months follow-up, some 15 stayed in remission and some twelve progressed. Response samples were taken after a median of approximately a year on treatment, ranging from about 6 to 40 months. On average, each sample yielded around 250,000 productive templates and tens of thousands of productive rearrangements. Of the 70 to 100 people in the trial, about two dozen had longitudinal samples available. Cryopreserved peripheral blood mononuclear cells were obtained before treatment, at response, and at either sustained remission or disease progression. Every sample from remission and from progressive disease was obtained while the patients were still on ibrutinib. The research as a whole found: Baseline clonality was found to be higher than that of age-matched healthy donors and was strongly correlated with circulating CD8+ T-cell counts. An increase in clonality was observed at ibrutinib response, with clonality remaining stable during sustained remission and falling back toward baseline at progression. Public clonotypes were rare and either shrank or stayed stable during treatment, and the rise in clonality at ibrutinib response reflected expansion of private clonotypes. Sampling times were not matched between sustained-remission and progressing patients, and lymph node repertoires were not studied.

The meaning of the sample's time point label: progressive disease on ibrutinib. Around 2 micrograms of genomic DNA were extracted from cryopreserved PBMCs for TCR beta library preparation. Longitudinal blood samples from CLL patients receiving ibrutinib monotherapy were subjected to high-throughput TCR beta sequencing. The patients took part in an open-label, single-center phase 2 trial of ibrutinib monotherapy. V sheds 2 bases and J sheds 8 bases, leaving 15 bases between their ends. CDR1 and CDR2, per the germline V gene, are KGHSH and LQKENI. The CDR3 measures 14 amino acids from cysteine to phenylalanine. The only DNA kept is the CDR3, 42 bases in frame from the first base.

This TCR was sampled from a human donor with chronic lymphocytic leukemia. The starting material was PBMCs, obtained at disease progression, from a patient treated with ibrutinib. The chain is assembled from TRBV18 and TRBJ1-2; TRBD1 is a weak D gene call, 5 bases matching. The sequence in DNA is TGTGCCAGCTCACCAAGGGCCAGGGTAGGCGGCTACACCTTC. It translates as CASSPRARVGGYTF. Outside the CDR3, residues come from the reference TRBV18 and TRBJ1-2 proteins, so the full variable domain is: NAGVMQNPRHLVRRRGQEARLRCSPMKGHSHVYWYRQLPEEGLKFMVYLQKENIIDESGMPKERFSAEFPKEGPSILRIQQVVRGDSAAYFCASSPRARVGGYTFGSGTRLTVV.